Following are 28 T cell receptor beta chains from one sample sequenced in a study of blood T cell repertoires in COVID-19. Sequencing was performed with immunoSEQ multiplex PCR; in TCRdb, only in-frame clones are kept and a portion is missing. Of 50,000 to 55,000 clones listed, roughly 89% are singletons. The sequenced sample was peripheral blood. These receptors were collected from a man between 60 and 75 years old with active COVID-19.

The chain carries TRBV3-1 (or the pseudogene TRBV3-2) and TRBJ2-4; D not certain. The germline V gene encodes CDR1 LGHDT and CDR2 YNNKEL (reference sequence). There are 14 residues in the CDR3. V was clipped by 1 base and J by 4 bases, with 8 bases between them. CDR3 DNA sequence: TGTGCCAGCAGCCAAGCGGGTTCGAAAAACATTCAGTACTTC. This sequence encodes CASSQAGSKNIQYF.

The gene calls are TRBV29-1 and TRBJ2-5, with D perhaps matching TRBD1 (5 bases). Germline CDR1 is SQVTM and CDR2 is ANQGSEA. Trimming took 4 bases from V and 2 from J, leaving 14 bases between them. The CDR3 consists of 14 residues. CDR3 amino acids: CSVVPQGRQETQYF. DNA of the CDR3: TGCAGCGTTGTGCCCCAGGGCCGACAAGAGACCCAGTACTTC. The entire variable domain, with the rest obtained from reference TRBV29-1 and TRBJ2-5, is as follows: SAVISQKPSRDICQRGTSLTIQCQVDSQVTMMFWYRQQPGQSLTLIATANQGSEATYESGFVIDKFPISRPNLTFSTLTVSNMSPEDSSIYLCSVVPQGRQETQYFGPGTRLLVL.

The chain couples TRBV6-2 or TRBV6-3 to TRBJ2-5; D unresolved. CDR1 and CDR2 from the germline V gene are MNHEY and SVGEGT. Trimming cost V 0 bases and J 5 bases, with 4 bases left between them. The CDR3 runs 12 residues. CDR3 in DNA: TGTGCCAGCAGTTACTCTATGGAGACCCAGTACTTC. This encodes CASSYSMETQYF.

The sample holds a few counts of this clone. The chain is built from TRBV10-3 and TRBJ2-7; TRBD1 matches 9 bases. V gave up 2 bases and J gave up 7 bases; unmatched junction bases: 6. The CDR3 is 14 amino acids. CDR1 and CDR2 (germline): ENHRY, SYGVKD. This chain's CDR3 is CAISERDRVSEQYF. The CDR3 coding sequence is TGTGCCATCAGTGAGAGGGACAGGGTGAGTGAGCAGTACTTC.

The CDR3 DNA is TGTGCCACCAGCCGGGACATCAGCACAGATACGCAGTATTTT. Protein product: CATSRDISTDTQYF. V is TRBV24-1 and J is TRBJ2-3; D perhaps matches TRBD1 (6 bases). The CDR3 has 14 residues. Germline-derived CDR1 and CDR2 are KGHDR and SFDVKD. V was pared by 7 bases and J by 0 bases, with 10 bases between.

CDR3 bases: TGCAGCGTTGCAGAGACATTCTACGAGCAGTACTTC. Translated, it gives CSVAETFYEQYF. J is TRBJ2-7 and V is TRBV29-1, with D unclear. With 4 bases removed from V and 3 bases from J, the gap between germline ends came to 10 bases. CDR1 SQVTM and CDR2 ANQGSEA come from the germline V gene. The CDR3 has 12 residues.

This clone was observed a few times. At one of its ends the junction is not consistent with the germline gene, which may arise from a read error. This sequence joins TRBV29-1 and TRBJ2-1, with TRBD2 identical over 7 bases. This CDR3 spans 14 amino acids. Germline V lookup: CDR1 SQVTM, CDR2 ANQGSEA. Written as DNA, the CDR3 is TGCAGCGTTGGAAAGCGGGGTACCTATAATGAGCAGTTCTTC. Residues: CSVGKRGTYNEQFF.

The gene calls are TRBV29-1 and TRBJ2-1; 7 nucleotides align to TRBD2. This CDR3 has 15 residues. Trimming took 0 bases from V and 4 from J; bases not matched to a gene: 6. CDR1 is SQVTM, CDR2 ANQGSEA, per germline. The CDR3 loop is CSVEEGLAEYNEQFF. In DNA, the CDR3 is TGCAGCGTTGAAGAAGGCCTAGCGGAGTACAATGAGCAGTTCTTC.

This chain connects TRBV7-9 to TRBJ2-6; D ambiguous. The length of the CDR3 is 15 residues. The V end was cut by 5 bases, the J end by 0 bases, with 8 bases between. CDR1 is SEHNR, CDR2 FQNEAQ, per germline (reference sequence). CDR3 nucleotide sequence: TGTGCCAGCAGCCGACTCCTCTCTGGGGCCAACGTCCTGACTTTC. Its protein is CASSRLLSGANVLTF.

The V gene is TRBV27, the J gene TRBJ2-1, with D possibly being TRBD1 (6 bases). V shed 5 bases and J shed 6 bases, with 8 bases lying between them. Germline loops: CDR1 MNHEY, CDR2 SMNVEV (reference sequence). The length of the CDR3 is 12 residues. The DNA of the CDR3 is TGTGCCAGCAGTGGGGGCCGCAATGAGCAGTTCTTC. Its translation is CASSGGRNEQFF.

This chain joins TRBV6-1 and TRBJ2-7; the D gene is possibly TRBD1 (6 bases). Germline V gives CDR1 MNHNS, CDR2 SASEGT. The CDR3 is 15 amino acids. Trimming pared 1 base from V and 0 bases from J, leaving 10 bases between. The CDR3 is CASSEGQAFSYEQYF. CDR3 DNA sequence: TGTGCCAGCAGTGAAGGACAGGCCTTCTCCTACGAGCAGTACTTC.

The rearrangement links TRBV3-1 (or the pseudogene TRBV3-2) to TRBJ2-1, with TRBD2 as a possible D gene (7 bases). With 4 bases removed from V and 0 bases from J, the gap between germline ends came to 13 bases. The CDR3 has 16 amino acids. Germline loops: CDR1 LGHDT, CDR2 YNNKEL (reference sequence). CDR3 sequence reads: CASSLGGRSSYNEQFF. In DNA, the CDR3 is TGTGCCAGCAGCCTGGGGGGGCGCAGCTCCTACAATGAGCAGTTCTTC.

The chain uses TRBV4-3 and TRBJ1-6; TRBD1 might be the D (6 bases). Germline V gives CDR1 LGHNA, CDR2 YSLEER. This CDR3 contains 17 residues. The V end lost 1 base, the J end lost 7 bases, and 17 bases lay between the germline ends. DNA for the CDR3: TGCGCCAGCAGCCAAGGCGCTCTGGGGGCTGAGAATTCACCCCTCCACTTT. It translates to CASSQGALGAENSPLHF.

V gene TRBV7-8 combines with J gene TRBJ1-1; D not resolved. V was shortened by 4 bases and J by 4 bases, with 10 bases between the two germline ends. CDR1 is SGHVS, CDR2 FQNEAQ, per germline. The CDR3 length is 13 residues. The CDR3 nucleotides read TGTGCCAGCAGCTCCCGTAGAGGCACTGAAGCTTTCTTT. Amino acids: CASSSRRGTEAFF.

V usage is TRBV5-4 and J usage is TRBJ2-7, with 8 bases identical to TRBD2. The CDR3 runs to 16 residues. Germline V gives CDR1 SGHNT, CDR2 YYREEE (reference sequence). V was clipped by 4 bases and J by 0 bases; unmatched bases: 9. CDR3 protein: CASSPPSGRSSYEQYF. DNA of the CDR3: TGTGCCAGCAGCCCCCCTAGCGGGCGGAGCTCCTACGAGCAGTACTTC.

The chain joins TRBV27 to TRBJ2-7; TRBD1 matches at 9 bases. Germline trimming cut 8 bases from V and 4 bases from J; bases unmatched to any gene: 9. Germline V lookup: CDR1 MNHEY, CDR2 SMNVEV (reference sequence). The CDR3 is made up of 14 amino acids. CDR3 protein: CASGSGQGWYEQYF. CDR3 sequence (DNA): TGTGCCAGCGGATCCGGACAGGGGTGGTACGAGCAGTACTTC.

V usage is TRBV29-1 and J usage is TRBJ2-3; 7 bases fit TRBD1. Germline CDR1 reads SQVTM; CDR2 reads ANQGSEA. Trimming took 6 bases from V and 2 from J; bases not matched to a gene: 8. This CDR3 has 14 residues. The CDR3 loop reads CSVFSGTVTDTQYF. CDR3 sequence (DNA): TGCAGCGTCTTTTCCGGGACAGTCACAGATACGCAGTATTTT.

The chain employs TRBV18 and TRBJ2-5; 8 bases are shared with TRBD1. Germline V gene data show CDR1 as KGHSH and CDR2 as LQKENI. There are 14 residues in the CDR3. With 2 bases clipped from V and 5 bases from J, the junction kept 4 bases outside the gene matches. The CDR3, as DNA: TGTGCCAGCTCACCAAGGACAGGGTTGGAGACCCAGTACTTC. Protein: CASSPRTGLETQYF.

This clone has a handful of counts. The DNA of the CDR3 is TGTGCCAGCAGCGTAATTGGAGGGCCAGCTTTCTTT. Translating gives CASSVIGGPAFF. The chain is built from TRBV9 and TRBJ1-1, with D unclear. V gave up 1 base and J gave up 10 bases, with 11 bases separating them. The CDR3 totals 12 residues. Germline V gives CDR1 SGDLS, CDR2 YYNGEE.

The chain uses TRBV29-1 and TRBJ1-2; perhaps TRBD1 as D (6 bases). There are 11 residues in the CDR3. V was trimmed by 4 bases and J by 6 bases, leaving 9 bases between them. CDR1 SQVTM and CDR2 ANQGSEA come from the germline V gene. CDR3: CSVGYRDGYTF. The CDR3 DNA follows: TGCAGCGTTGGATACAGGGATGGCTACACCTTC.

This chain joins TRBV7-9 and TRBJ2-1; D gene unclear. The germline gives CDR1 SEHNR, CDR2 FQNEAQ (reference sequence). Trimming took off 5 bases at V and 7 bases at J, with 21 bases between the two ends. The CDR3 has 16 residues. The CDR3 sequence is CASSPFRLAVGNEQFF. DNA for the CDR3: TGTGCCAGCAGCCCATTTCGTTTAGCCGTTGGGAATGAGCAGTTCTTC.

The V and J genes are TRBV4-2 and TRBJ1-5, with 9 bases fitting TRBD1. CDR3 length: 17 amino acids. The V and J ends lost 0 bases and 6 bases, in that order; junction bases with no gene match: 9. From germline, CDR1 is LGHNA and CDR2 YNFKEQ. Here the CDR3 reads CASSQDQTGGMGQPQHF. The CDR3 DNA is TGTGCCAGCAGCCAAGATCAGACAGGGGGTATGGGTCAGCCCCAGCATTTT.

This clone was counted a few times. One junction end disagrees with the germline gene, perhaps due to a read error. V usage is TRBV28 and J usage is TRBJ1-6; no reliable D call. The length of the CDR3 is 18 residues. CDR1 MDHEN and CDR2 SYDVKM come from the germline V gene. The CDR3, as DNA: TGTGCCAGCTGTTTGGTTTTGGGCAGTAGCTCCTATAATTCACCCCTCCACTTT. This sequence encodes CASCLVLGSSSYNSPLHF.

J is TRBJ1-1 and V is TRBV7-2; D possibly corresponds to TRBD1 (6 bases). There are 14 residues in the CDR3. Germline V gives CDR1 SGHTA, CDR2 FQGNSA. Deletions cut 5 bases from V and 5 bases from J, with 15 bases between. The CDR3 reads CASSPSWGPTEAFF. CDR3 nucleotide sequence: TGTGCCAGCAGCCCCAGCTGGGGGCCGACTGAAGCTTTCTTT.

The chain employs TRBV6-5 and TRBJ1-1; D remains ambiguous. CDR1 is MNHEY and CDR2 is SVGAGI in the germline V gene. The CDR3 has 14 residues. The V and J ends lost 6 bases and 3 bases respectively, with 14 bases between them. The CDR3 bases are TGTGCCAGCAGAAATCAGGCTTTGGACACTGAAGCTTTCTTT. Its translation: CASRNQALDTEAFF.

This clone showed up just a few times. This chain uses TRBV28 with TRBJ1-5; 8 nucleotides align to TRBD1. Germline loops: CDR1 MDHEN, CDR2 SYDVKM. The CDR3 sequence is 15 residues long. The trim removed 9 bases at V and 2 bases at J, leaving 9 bases unmatched. The CDR3 bases are TGTGCCAGTCACCCAGGGGGCGAGCGCAATCAGCCCCAGCATTTT. Translation: CASHPGGERNQPQHF.

J is TRBJ2-7 and V is TRBV5-1, with a weak D call TRBD1 (5 bases). V was shortened by 0 bases and J by 7 bases, with 14 bases between the two germline ends. The CDR3 sequence is 14 residues long. Germline V gene data show CDR1 as SGHRS and CDR2 as YFSETQ. In DNA, the CDR3 is TGCGCCAGCAGCTTGGAGGGCAGGGTGGGGGAGCAGTACTTC. Translating gives CASSLEGRVGEQYF.

The V call is TRBV27, the J call TRBJ2-1; the D is unclear. This CDR3 has 14 amino acids. The V end was cut by 3 bases, the J end by 3 bases, with 9 bases between. Germline-derived CDR1 and CDR2 are MNHEY and SMNVEV (reference sequence). This chain's CDR3 is CASSLNLNYNEQFF. The DNA of the CDR3 is TGTGCCAGCAGTTTGAACCTAAACTACAATGAGCAGTTCTTC.